In its sample, the clone carrying this T cell receptor beta chain was seen once. The antigen is unknown. The data derive from a study of early T cells in non-severe SARS-CoV-2 infection. Overall study context: Sequencing input comprised bulk RNA from unsorted whole blood; chain pairing was not available. Points from the study as a whole: Anti-spike CD8 specificities were favored by VDJdb matching, whose results missed private and CD4 specificities.

There are 13 residues in the CDR3. V dropped 3 bases and J dropped 2; count of bases not matched to a gene: 4. Germline CDR1 and CDR2: GTSNPN and SVGIG (reference sequence). Unique molecular identifier tags were affixed to discrete cDNA molecules. Using its own MiXCR run on the 5' RACE reads, TCRdb lists one record per CDR3 protein. Here the sample spans approximately 67,000 distinct CDR3 sequences, 11% being singletons. This receptor was obtained from an adult who was a healthcare worker with PCR-confirmed SARS-CoV-2 infection or an uninfected control (not recorded which). Sequencing was performed on whole blood. The V call is TRBV30, the J call TRBJ2-7; TRBD1 aligns across 7 bases. This CDR3 is CAWSRDRAYEQYF. CDR3 sequence (DNA): TGTGCCTGGAGCCGGGACAGAGCCTACGAGCAGTACTTC.